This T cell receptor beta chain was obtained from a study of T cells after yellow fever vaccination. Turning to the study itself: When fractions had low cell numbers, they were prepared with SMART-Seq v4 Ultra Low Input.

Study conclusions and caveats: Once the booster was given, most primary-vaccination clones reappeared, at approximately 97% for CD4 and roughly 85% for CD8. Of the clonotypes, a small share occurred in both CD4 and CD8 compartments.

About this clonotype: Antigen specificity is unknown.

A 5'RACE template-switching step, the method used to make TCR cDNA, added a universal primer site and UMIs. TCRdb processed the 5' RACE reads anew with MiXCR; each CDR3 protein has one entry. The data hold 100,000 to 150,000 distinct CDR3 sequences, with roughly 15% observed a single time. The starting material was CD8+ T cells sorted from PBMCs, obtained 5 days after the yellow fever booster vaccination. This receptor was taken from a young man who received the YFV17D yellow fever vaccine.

CDR3: CASSQTTGANVLTF. As DNA, the CDR3 is TGCGCCAGCAGCCAAACGACTGGGGCCAACGTCCTGACTTTC. This rearrangement joins TRBV4-1 to TRBJ2-6; D ambiguous. Germline lookup yields CDR1 MGHRA and CDR2 YSYEKL. Trimming took 2 bases from V and 2 from J, leaving 4 bases between them. The CDR3 is 14 residues long.